A single sample gave rise to the 25 T cell receptor beta chains below, sequenced in a study of blood T cell repertoires in COVID-19. The protocol was immunoSEQ multiplex PCR, while the TCRdb copy is restricted to in-frame clones and leaves out a portion. The repertoire has about 440,000 clones, around nine tenths of them found once; the top ten carry about 2.1%. The specimen sequenced was PBMCs or T cells enriched from blood (not recorded which). These receptors originate from a woman aged 18-29 years with acute COVID-19.

The rearrangement joins TRBV19 to TRBJ1-3; D unresolved. The germline V gene has CDR1 LNHDA and CDR2 SQIVND (reference sequence). Trimming took 7 bases from V and 3 from J, leaving 16 bases between them. CDR3 length equals 15 residues. CDR3 region: CASTTPGLVGNTIYF. In nucleotides, the CDR3 is TGTGCCAGTACCACCCCCGGACTAGTTGGAAACACCATATATTTT.

This sequence joins TRBV18 and TRBJ2-2; D uncertain. The germline V and J ends were trimmed by 2 bases and 0 bases, with 10 bases remaining between them. The CDR3 is 16 residues long. Per germline, CDR1 KGHSH and CDR2 LQKENI. The CDR3 coding sequence is TGTGCCAGCTCACCAAACGCGGCGTCGAACACCGGGGAGCTGTTTTTT. It encodes CASSPNAASNTGELFF.

The chain recombines TRBV7-2 with TRBJ1-1; 8 bases line up with TRBD1. The V segment lost 3 bases and the J segment 1 base; nucleotides outside the gene matches: 4. Germline V CDR1 and CDR2: SGHTA, FQGNSA. The CDR3 runs 15 residues. The CDR3 nucleotides are TGTGCCAGCAGCTTCTACAGGGGGGGGAACACTGAAGCTTTCTTT. Amino acids: CASSFYRGGNTEAFF.

The chain employs TRBV7-9 and TRBJ2-1, with 7 nucleotides matching TRBD1. The CDR3 loop spans 16 amino acids. Germline CDR1 is SEHNR and CDR2 is FQNEAQ (reference sequence). V was clipped by 5 bases and J by 3 bases; unmatched bases: 10. This CDR3 is CASSGRDSSFYNEQFF. The CDR3 nucleotides read TGTGCCAGCAGCGGCCGGGACAGCAGCTTCTACAATGAGCAGTTCTTC.

The J gene is TRBJ1-1, the V gene TRBV5-5; tentative D call: TRBD1 (5 bases). Germline CDR1 SGHKS, CDR2 YYEKEE (reference sequence). CDR3 size: 11 residues. Deletions cut 4 bases from V and 11 bases from J, with 12 bases between. CDR3 residues: CASSPGADAFF. The DNA for the CDR3 is TGTGCCAGCAGCCCTGGGGCGGACGCTTTCTTT.

This chain uses TRBV10-1 with TRBJ2-5; TRBD2 agrees at 13 bases. Germline V gene data show CDR1 as WNHNN and CDR2 as SYGVQD (reference sequence). The trim removed 10 bases at V and 4 bases at J, leaving 12 bases unmatched. This CDR3 has 16 residues. The DNA of the CDR3 is TGCGCCAAACAGGGACTAGCGGGGTATCTCCGAGAGACCCAGTACTTC. Its translation: CAKQGLAGYLRETQYF.

As concerns this clone: This may be a read error, as it is one base from a much larger clone. Other DNA variants within this sample encode the same CDR3. This chain connects TRBV5-4 to TRBJ2-7; D gene uncertain. This CDR3 comprises 14 residues. Per germline, CDR1 SGHNT and CDR2 YYREEE (reference sequence). The CDR3 here is CASSSVGTAYEQYF. The DNA for the CDR3 is TGTGCCAGCAGCTCCGTGGGCACCGCCTACGAGCAGTATTTC. Complete variable domain (other parts from reference TRBV5-4 and TRBJ2-7): ETGVTQSPTHLIKTRGQQVTLRCSSQSGHNTVSWYQQALGQGPQFIFQYYREEENGRGNFPPRFSGLQFPNYSSELNVNALELDDSALYLCASSSVGTAYEQYFGPGTRLTVT.

V gene TRBV28 combines with J gene TRBJ2-7; 10 nucleotides match TRBD2. The CDR3 loop spans 16 amino acids. V lost 3 bases, J lost 4 bases, and 9 bases stayed unmatched. Germline V CDR1 and CDR2: MDHEN, SYDVKM. The CDR3 spells CASSFDSGGLLYEQYF. The CDR3 nucleotides are TGTGCCAGCAGTTTCGATAGCGGGGGGCTTTTATACGAGCAGTACTTC.

The rearrangement links TRBV4-3 to TRBJ2-2; the D gene is possibly TRBD1 (5 bases). The CDR3 has 16 amino acids. Germline lookup yields CDR1 LGHNA and CDR2 YSLEER. V gave up 0 bases and J gave up 3 bases, with 11 bases separating them. CDR3 DNA sequence: TGCGCCAGCAGCCAAGAACAGGCGTACGACACCGGGGAGCTGTTTTTT. Translating it yields CASSQEQAYDTGELFF.

The chain links TRBV5-1 to TRBJ2-1; 9 bases are shared with TRBD2. Unmatched junction bases numbered 14, after V lost 2 bases and J lost 2 bases. This CDR3 spans 19 amino acids. In germline, CDR1 is SGHRS, CDR2 YFSETQ. CDR3 nucleotide sequence: TGCGCCAGCAGCTTAGTATCGGGGGCGCGGGGGGGCCCCTACAATGAGCAGTTCTTC. It codes for CASSLVSGARGGPYNEQFF.

This clone was picked up one time. For the CDR3, the DNA is TGTGCCAGCAGCCCGGGACTAGCCGATATCTACACAGATACGCAGTATTTT. Protein product: CASSPGLADIYTDTQYF. The chain joins TRBV28 to TRBJ2-3; 9 nucleotides agree with TRBD2. With 6 bases clipped from V and 2 bases from J, the junction kept 12 bases outside the gene matches. CDR1 MDHEN and CDR2 SYDVKM come from the germline V gene. CDR3 length: 17 amino acids.

J is TRBJ1-6 and V is TRBV4-1, with D maybe TRBD1 (5 bases). V dropped 4 bases and J dropped 5 bases, with 18 bases sitting between them. The CDR3 has 17 amino acids. CDR1 is MGHRA and CDR2 is YSYEKL in the germline V gene. The CDR3 DNA reads TGCGCCAGCAGCCTTTTTATTGTGCAGGGTAATAATTCACCCCTCCACTTT. It specifies CASSLFIVQGNNSPLHF.

The chain is built from TRBV4-1 and TRBJ1-6; possibly TRBD1 for D (5 bases). Trimming took 2 bases from V and 7 from J, leaving 12 bases between them. The CDR3 is 15 residues long. Per germline, CDR1 MGHRA and CDR2 YSYEKL. The DNA for the CDR3 is TGCGCCAGCAGCCAATATCAGGGTAGGAATTCACCCCTCCACTTT. It translates to CASSQYQGRNSPLHF.

A single count supports this clone. This chain connects TRBV10-2 to TRBJ1-5; D unresolved. Deletions cut 4 bases from V and 1 base from J, with 5 bases between. This CDR3 is 13 amino acids long. CDR1 is WSHSY and CDR2 is SAAADI in the germline V gene. DNA for the CDR3: TGCGCCAGCAGTGGGCAGAGCAATCAGCCCCAGCATTTT. This sequence encodes CASSGQSNQPQHF.

The gene calls are TRBV3-1 (or the pseudogene TRBV3-2) and TRBJ1-1; D uncertain. Germline V gene sequence: CDR1 LGHDT, CDR2 YNNKEL (reference sequence). V was clipped by 7 bases and J by 1 base, with 13 bases between them. The CDR3 is made up of 14 amino acids. The CDR3 is CASTWSPSNTEAFF. DNA for the CDR3: TGTGCCAGCACCTGGAGCCCGTCGAACACTGAAGCTTTCTTT.

This clone was seen a single time. The chain recombines TRBV7-9 with TRBJ1-2; D unclear. Germline CDR1 and CDR2: SEHNR and FQNEAQ (reference sequence). V was pared by 7 bases and J by 5 bases, with 11 bases between. The CDR3 is made up of 12 amino acids. CDR3 sequence reads: CASTAAEYGYTF. CDR3 nucleotide sequence: TGTGCCAGCACCGCGGCGGAGTATGGCTACACCTTC.

V and J are TRBV7-9 and TRBJ2-7, with 8 positions matching TRBD2. The germline V gene has CDR1 SEHNR and CDR2 FQNEAQ (reference sequence). V shed 2 bases, J shed 4 bases, and the junction held 10 bases outside the gene matches. This CDR3 is built from 16 residues. CDR3 bases: TGTGCCAGCAGCTTATTGGCGGGAGGAGCAGTTTACGAGCAGTACTTC. It codes for CASSLLAGGAVYEQYF.

The V and J genes are TRBV29-1 and TRBJ2-5; 7 bases fit TRBD1. This CDR3 has 13 residues. Germline V lookup: CDR1 SQVTM, CDR2 ANQGSEA. The J segment lost 3 bases and the V segment lost 3 bases, leaving 4 bases of the junction unmatched. The CDR3 DNA reads as TGCAGCGTTGAGAGGGGGCGGGAAGAGACCCAGTACTTC. Translated: CSVERGREETQYF.

The V gene is TRBV7-9, the J gene TRBJ1-1; 8 bases line up with TRBD1. This CDR3 spans 15 amino acids. The trim removed 5 bases at V and 4 bases at J, leaving 9 bases unmatched. Germline-derived CDR1 and CDR2 are SEHNR and FQNEAQ (reference sequence). The CDR3 sequence: CASSAIRGLGTEAFF. DNA for the CDR3: TGTGCCAGCAGCGCAATCAGGGGGCTGGGCACTGAAGCTTTCTTT.

The chain has TRBV7-9 and TRBJ2-5; possibly TRBD2 for D (5 bases). The CDR3 extends over 15 amino acids. V lost 1 base, J lost 2 bases, and 11 bases lay in between. Germline CDR1 and CDR2: SEHNR and FQNEAQ (reference sequence). CDR3 in amino acids: CASSLGGTGQETQYF. For the CDR3, the DNA is TGTGCCAGCAGCTTAGGGGGTACGGGGCAAGAGACCCAGTACTTC.

The gene calls are TRBV18 and TRBJ2-7, with 7 bases fitting TRBD2. Per the germline V gene, CDR1 is KGHSH and CDR2 is LQKENI. The CDR3 sequence is 15 residues long. J gave up 2 bases and V 0 bases, and 4 bases lay outside the gene matches. CDR3: CASSPPLAEAYEQYF. CDR3 sequence (DNA): TGTGCCAGCTCACCACCGCTAGCGGAAGCCTACGAGCAGTACTTC.

The CDR3 sequence is CASSLDSATNEKLFF. CDR3 in DNA: TGTGCCAGCAGCTTAGATTCTGCAACTAATGAAAAACTGTTTTTT. The chain uses TRBV7-8 and TRBJ1-4; D ambiguous. The V gene's germline CDR1 is SGHVS and CDR2 FQNEAQ. V lost 1 base and J lost 0, with 6 bases in between. This CDR3 spans 15 amino acids.

The chain combines TRBV7-9 with TRBJ1-4; no reliable D call. This CDR3 is 15 amino acids long. V was trimmed by 0 bases and J by 3 bases, leaving 8 bases between them. Germline CDR1 reads SEHNR; CDR2 reads FQNEAQ (reference sequence). CDR3 sequence (DNA): TGTGCCAGCAGCTTAGCAAGAGCCTCTAATGAAAAACTGTTTTTT. Its translation is CASSLARASNEKLFF.

This chain joins TRBV30 and TRBJ2-1; unclear D gene. Trimming removed 1 base from V and 5 bases from J, with 6 bases in between. Germline lookup yields CDR1 GTSNPN and CDR2 SVGIG (reference sequence). The CDR3 has 12 residues. The CDR3 loop reads CAWSGLNNEQFF. The CDR3 DNA reads TGTGCCTGGAGTGGTCTTAACAATGAGCAGTTCTTC.

The rearrangement links TRBV4-1 to TRBJ2-5; D possibly corresponds to TRBD1 (6 bases). There are 17 residues in the CDR3. Trimming pared 0 bases from V and 0 bases from J, leaving 14 bases between. The germline V gene has CDR1 MGHRA and CDR2 YSYEKL. In DNA, the CDR3 is TGCGCCAGCAGCCAAGATAGAGGGACAAATAACCAAGAGACCCAGTACTTC. It encodes CASSQDRGTNNQETQYF.